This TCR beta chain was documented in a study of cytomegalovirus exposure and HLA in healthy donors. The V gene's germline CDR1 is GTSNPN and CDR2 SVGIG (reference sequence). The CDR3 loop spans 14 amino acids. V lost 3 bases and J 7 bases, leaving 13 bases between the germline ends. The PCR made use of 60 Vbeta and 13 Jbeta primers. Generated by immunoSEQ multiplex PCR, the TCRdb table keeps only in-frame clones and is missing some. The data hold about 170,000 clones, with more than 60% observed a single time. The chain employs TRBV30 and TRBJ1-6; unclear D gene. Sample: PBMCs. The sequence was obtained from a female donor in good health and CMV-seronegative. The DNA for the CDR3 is TGTGCCTGGAGAGTAGGCCCGGGGAATTCACCCCTCCACTTT. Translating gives CAWRVGPGNSPLHF.